This T cell receptor beta chain was sequenced for a study of blood T cell repertoires in COVID-19 (dated by TCRdb to the early 2020s). Regarding the research as a whole: Samples covering the acute and convalescent phases of COVID-19 were provided by collaborators in the United States, Italy and Spain. The prospective study material was composed of cDNA or gDNA derived from T cells, B-cell-depleted T cells, or PBMCs. Subjects who had been exposed to COVID-19, were actively infected with it, or had recovered from it provided the deeply sampled blood TCRbeta repertoires that made up the dataset. The repertoires were released in a freely available public database meant as a resource for research on the immune response to SARS-CoV-2. Samples came from the ongoing ImmuneRACE study (first 160 participants) plus 1,254 subjects from 6 global collaborators. A de-identified subject ID, COVID-19 status, age in years and sex were almost always included in the sample metadata. Where HLA class I and class II types were available, the types were taken from metadata supplied by the sample provider, not from assay-based typing. Overall results and qualifications from the work: Clinical and demographic metadata were provided uncurated, with the amount varying by source and participant.

Participants in the prospective study were aged roughly 18 to 89 years, lived in 20 to 30 United States geographic areas, and enrolled through a virtual design. In the prospective study, cohorts were assigned on the basis of participant-reported clinical history obtained from a screening survey and a study questionnaire. Recovered participants in ImmuneRACE Cohort 3 were defined by two consecutive negative NP/OP PCR tests, clearance by a healthcare professional, or resolution of symptoms. Mobile phlebotomists in the prospective study collected whole blood, serum and a nasopharyngeal or oropharyngeal swab from every participant. Prospective study participants could optionally give additional blood draws and questionnaires over an approximately two-month period. Before DNA extraction, blood samples from the prospective study were shipped at room temperature or frozen. Remarks on this clone: Which antigen it targets is not known. No much larger clonotype is one base removed from it; base qualities were not supplied.

The immunoSEQ Assay, a bias-controlled multiplex PCR, was used to amplify TCRbeta CDR3 regions from genomic DNA. From the authors' description of their analysis: The number of nucleated cells in each sample was estimated by amplification of reference gene primers within the assay. To quantify the absolute abundance of each unique TCRbeta CDR3 rearrangement, sequence reads were collapsed and filtered. Productive Simpson clonality was computed per sample as the square root of Simpson's diversity index over productive rearrangements. Drawn from immuneACCESS, this table holds only the in-frame rearrangements with V and J called that TCRdb kept. Clones are partly lost; checked studies trace under half to an unresolved V gene and leave the rest unexplained. V, J and clone size were drawn from that table, and D and trimming were deduced from the DNA. The sample table shows over 120,000 clones, and 75% to 80% are seen once. The leading ten clones occupy over 2.5% of the sample.

Sequenced: PBMCs or T cells enriched from blood (not recorded which). This TCR came from a woman aged 45-65 years who had recovered from COVID-19.

The encoded CDR3 is CASSPDSLSTNEQYF. The DNA sequence is as follows: TGTGCCAGCAGCCCGGACAGCCTAAGCACGAACGAGCAGTACTTC. Rearrangement joined TRBV5-4 to TRBJ2-7; TRBD1 is a possible D gene, resting on 6 matching bases. For CDR1 and CDR2, the germline V gene (reference sequence) lists SGHNT and YYREEE. Measured from the cysteine to the phenylalanine, the CDR3 is 15 residues long. Only the CDR3 part of the read is kept: 45 bases, read in frame from the first base. V loses 4 bases of germline sequence and J loses 5 bases, and the interval between the two ends is 19 bases.